A selection of T cell receptor beta chains follows, all from one sample in a study of T-cell reconstitution after alpha-beta-depleted transplantation in children. TCRdb ran MiXCR on the PCR reads and lists one entry per CDR3 protein. The sample consists of fewer than 700,000 distinct CDR3 sequences, about an eighth of them appearing once. The specimen comprised PBMCs, mostly from graft donor cells, sampled 360 days after TCRalphabeta/CD19-depleted stem cell transplant. Receptor source: a male patient younger than 18 who had a stem cell transplant for acute myeloid leukemia, so the T cells may come from the graft donor. Both conserved end residues are part of each CDR3. D genes are given only for firm matches. Some rows mark clone size as missing; the rest say once, few, many or name a class of expanded clone.

J,V,D,size,CDR3,DNA
TRBJ2-4,TRBV29-1,TRBD1,.,CSAETGALAKNIQYF,TGCAGCGCCGAGACAGGGGCTTTAGCCAAAAACATTCAGTACTTC
TRBJ1-1,TRBV4-3,.,.,CASSLQIGQNTEAFF,TGCGCCAGCAGCCTCCAAATAGGACAGAACACTGAAGCTTTCTTT
TRBJ2-1,TRBV5-1,TRBD2,many,CASSLAGLAVSYNEQFF,TGCGCCAGCAGCTTGGCCGGGCTAGCGGTTTCCTACAATGAGCAGTTCTTC
TRBJ2-2,TRBV4-3,.,.,CASSPGPGRAGELFF,TGCGCCAGCAGCCCAGGGCCAGGAAGGGCCGGGGAGCTGTTTTTT
TRBJ2-3,TRBV5-1,.,many,CASSYVFRESPDTQYF,TGCGCCAGCAGCTACGTCTTTCGGGAATCCCCAGATACGCAGTATTTT
TRBJ1-2,TRBV24-1,.,.,CATSDRRASNYGYTF,TGTGCCACCAGTGATCGTCGGGCCTCTAACTATGGCTACACCTTC
TRBJ2-7,TRBV28,TRBD2,.,CASSPPSGWSSYEQYF,TGTGCCAGCAGTCCGCCTAGCGGGTGGAGCTCCTACGAGCAGTACTTC
TRBJ2-7,TRBV7-2,TRBD2,few,CASSLEGLAGPEEQYF,TGTGCCAGCAGCTTAGAGGGACTAGCGGGACCCGAAGAGCAGTACTTC
TRBJ1-6,TRBV7-9,.,.,CASSSSWTGHNSPLHF,TGTGCCAGCAGCTCCTCTTGGACCGGTCATAATTCACCCCTCCACTTT
TRBJ1-1,TRBV28,TRBD1,.,CATLRQGMNTEAFF,TGTGCCACTTTACGACAGGGAATGAACACTGAAGCTTTCTTT
TRBJ2-1,TRBV20-1,TRBD2,.,CSAEGLADFYNEQFF,TGCAGTGCGGAGGGACTAGCGGACTTCTACAATGAGCAGTTCTTC
TRBJ2-5,TRBV20-1,.,few,CSPRWGRQYDPKETQYF,TGCAGCCCCCGTTGGGGGAGGCAGTATGATCCTAAAGAGACCCAGTACTTC
TRBJ2-1,TRBV7-2,TRBD2,few,CASSLEQAGVMQFF,TGTGCCAGCAGCTTAGAACAAGCGGGAGTTATGCAGTTCTTC
TRBJ2-3,TRBV12-3/TRBV12-4,.,.,CASSLNEADTQYF,TGTGCCAGCAGCCTCAACGAGGCAGATACGCAGTATTTT
TRBJ2-3,TRBV21-1,.,many,CASATGTSGITDTQYF,TGTGCCAGCGCGACCGGGACTAGCGGAATCACAGATACGCAGTATTTT
TRBJ2-1,TRBV20-1,.,few,CSAQTQAYNEQFF,TGCAGTGCTCAGACCCAGGCTTACAATGAGCAGTTCTTC
TRBJ2-5,TRBV7-9,.,.,CASSFTDLGETQYF,TGTGCCAGCAGCTTTACGGACCTTGGGGAGACCCAGTACTTC
TRBJ2-4,TRBV11-2,.,few,CASSSDRVPSAKNIQYF,TGTGCCAGCAGTTCAGATAGGGTCCCTTCGGCCAAAAACATTCAGTACTTC
TRBJ2-3,TRBV20-1,.,few,CSAPIRGRSVPFGDTQYF,TGCAGTGCTCCAATACGCGGGCGTAGCGTACCCTTCGGGGATACGCAGTATTTT
TRBJ1-4,TRBV5-1,.,few,CASSLGLAETYEKLFF,TGCGCCAGCAGCTTGGGACTAGCGGAAACCTATGAAAAACTGTTTTTT
TRBJ1-1,TRBV5-4,.,.,CASSKGGFTEAFF,TGTGCCAGCAGCAAGGGTGGGTTCACTGAAGCTTTCTTT
TRBJ1-5,TRBV12-3/TRBV12-4,.,many,CASSFGYQPQHF,TGTGCCAGCAGCTTTGGATATCAGCCCCAGCATTTT
TRBJ2-3,TRBV7-6,TRBD1,.,CASSIQGADTQYF,TGTGCCAGCAGCATACAGGGGGCAGATACGCAGTATTTT
TRBJ2-3,TRBV12-3/TRBV12-4,.,many,CASSFGGEDTQYF,TGTGCCAGCAGTTTTGGTGGGGAGGATACGCAGTATTTT
TRBJ2-3,TRBV20-1,TRBD1,many,CSARVVQGADTQYF,TGCAGTGCTAGGGTTGTACAGGGGGCAGATACGCAGTATTTT
TRBJ2-1,TRBV11-2,.,.,CASSLNRDSDEQFF,TGTGCCAGCAGCTTAAACCGGGACTCCGATGAGCAGTTCTTC
TRBJ2-3,TRBV10-3,.,.,CAISVRSPDTQYF,TGTGCCATCAGTGTCCGAAGCCCAGATACGCAGTATTTT
TRBJ2-1,TRBV7-3,.,.,CASSPSHTHSSYNEQFF,TGTGCCAGCAGCCCATCTCATACGCATAGCTCCTACAATGAGCAGTTCTTC
TRBJ1-4,TRBV12-3/TRBV12-4,TRBD1,many,CASSLRGQGTEKLFF,TGTGCCAGCAGTTTGAGGGGACAGGGGACCGAAAAACTGTTTTTT